Below, 24 T cell receptor beta chains from the same sample are listed, as sequenced in a study of CD8 T cells in Susac syndrome. After extraction with the RNeasy kit, roughly 0.45 to 1 ug of the RNA was reverse transcribed using random hexamers. MiXCR was run by TCRdb on the immunoSEQ multiplex PCR reads, yielding one entry per CDR3 protein. The sample has approximately 140,000 distinct CDR3 sequences; about 95% are singletons. The sample was CD4+ T cells from PBMCs. Receptors originate from a human donor with multiple sclerosis.

The genes are TRBV12-3 or TRBV12-4 and TRBJ1-6; D perhaps matches TRBD1 (6 bases). The CDR3 has 15 residues. Trimming removed 6 bases at V and 9 bases at J, with 18 bases between. In DNA form, the CDR3 reads TGTGCCAGCAGGACCAACAGGGCCTGGAGTTCACCCCTCCACTTT. Amino acids: CASRTNRAWSSPLHF.

The rearrangement links TRBV19 to TRBJ1-1; D gene ambiguous. This CDR3 is 12 amino acids long. CDR1 and CDR2 from the germline V gene are LNHDA and SQIVND (reference sequence). The V and J ends lost 9 bases and 5 bases respectively, with 13 bases between them. Here the CDR3 DNA reads TGTGCCAGCGGCCACGTAGGAACTGAAGCTTTCTTT. As protein: CASGHVGTEAFF.

The chain carries TRBV30 and TRBJ1-2; D might be TRBD1 (5 bases). The CDR3 consists of 14 residues. Germline loops: CDR1 GTSNPN, CDR2 SVGIG (reference sequence). Trimming took 3 bases from V and 6 from J, leaving 17 bases between them. The CDR3 DNA follows: TGTGCCTGGAGCTCCAATACCGGGGCGAATGGCTACACCTTC. Encoded protein: CAWSSNTGANGYTF.

V gene TRBV11-3 combines with J gene TRBJ2-3; 9 bases map to TRBD1. The J segment lost 6 bases and the V segment lost 4 bases, leaving 8 bases of the junction unmatched. This CDR3 comprises 15 residues. Germline V lookup: CDR1 SGHNT, CDR2 YENEEA. For the CDR3, the DNA is TGTGCCAGCAGCTCCGGCGGGACAGGGATGGATACGCAGTATTTT. This sequence encodes CASSSGGTGMDTQYF.

V gene TRBV29-1 combines with J gene TRBJ1-2, with D uncertain. Germline V lookup: CDR1 SQVTM, CDR2 ANQGSEA. The CDR3 has 10 amino acids. V gave up 3 bases and J gave up 7 bases, with 6 bases separating them. The CDR3 spells CSVDGSGYTF. CDR3 DNA: TGCAGCGTTGACGGGAGTGGCTACACCTTC.

The rearrangement links TRBV6-6 to TRBJ2-7; D possibly corresponds to TRBD2 (6 bases). The CDR3 runs to 14 residues. Germline V gives CDR1 MNHNY, CDR2 SVGAGI (reference sequence). Trimming shortened V by 6 bases and J by 3 bases, and 15 bases separated the two germline ends. This CDR3 reads CASSTGLRDYEQYF. The CDR3 DNA sequence: TGTGCCAGCAGCACGGGACTCCGCGACTACGAGCAGTACTTC.

This chain joins TRBV12-3 or TRBV12-4 and TRBJ1-5, with 7 bases fitting TRBD1. J gave up 2 bases and V 6 bases, and 10 bases lay outside the gene matches. The CDR3 is 16 residues long. This CDR3 reads CASRPHRGLRNQPQHF. In DNA form, the CDR3 reads TGTGCCAGCAGGCCTCACAGGGGCCTGCGCAATCAGCCCCAGCATTTT.

The chain has TRBV24-1 and TRBJ1-2, with D perhaps TRBD1 (6 bases). Germline-derived CDR1 and CDR2 are KGHDR and SFDVKD. V lost 3 bases, J lost 3 bases, and 10 bases lay in between. The CDR3 loop spans 14 amino acids. For the CDR3, the DNA is TGTGCCACCAGTGATAGGACAGCCCACTATGGCTACACCTTC. As protein: CATSDRTAHYGYTF.

The chain employs TRBV28 and TRBJ2-7; D gene ambiguous. Germline values: CDR1 MDHEN, CDR2 SYDVKM. Trimming took off 4 bases at V and 4 bases at J, with 17 bases between the two ends. The CDR3 is made up of 15 amino acids. In nucleotides, the CDR3 is TGTGCCAGCAGTTGGTTCTTAGGCCAGACTTACGAGCAGTACTTC. It is translated as CASSWFLGQTYEQYF.

This chain uses TRBV25-1 with TRBJ1-5, with D perhaps matching TRBD1 (5 bases). Trimming left V 8 bases short and J 5 bases short, with 13 bases between. The germline V gene encodes CDR1 MGHDK and CDR2 SYGVNS. The CDR3 sequence is 13 residues long. The CDR3 coding sequence is TGTGCCAGCGCTAGGCGGGGGGATCAGCCCCAGCATTTT. It yields the protein CASARRGDQPQHF.

The rearrangement joins TRBV3-1 to TRBJ1-2, with 7 bases fitting TRBD1. From germline, CDR1 is LGHDT and CDR2 YNNKEL (reference sequence). The CDR3 loop spans 16 amino acids. The J segment lost 6 bases and the V segment lost 4 bases, leaving 14 bases of the junction unmatched. CDR3 in DNA: TGTGCCAGCAGCCGCGGGGACAGATCCAGAAAGAATGGCTACACCTTC. Protein sequence: CASSRGDRSRKNGYTF.

The J gene is TRBJ2-3, the V gene TRBV2, with 7 positions matching TRBD2. CDR1 is SNHLY, CDR2 FYNNEI, per germline. The CDR3 extends over 15 amino acids. V gave up 3 bases and J gave up 3 bases; unmatched junction bases: 6. DNA of the CDR3: TGTGCCAGCAGTGATCCGGGACTACCGACAGATACGCAGTATTTT. Translated, it gives CASSDPGLPTDTQYF.

The rearrangement uses TRBV7-8 and TRBJ2-5; 8 bases match TRBD2. Germline CDR1 and CDR2: SGHVS and FQNEAQ. Germline trimming cut 1 base from V and 4 bases from J; bases unmatched to any gene: 11. CDR3 length equals 17 residues. The CDR3: CASSLGDSGKGVETQYF. The CDR3 DNA reads as TGTGCCAGCAGCTTAGGGGATAGCGGGAAGGGCGTAGAGACCCAGTACTTC.

The V gene is TRBV29-1, the J gene TRBJ2-7; a possible D gene is TRBD1 (5 bases). Trimming stripped 8 bases from V and 3 bases from J, with 14 bases between. This CDR3 has 12 amino acids. From germline, CDR1 is SQVTM and CDR2 ANQGSEA. The CDR3 region is CSYRWDYYEQYF. Written as DNA, the CDR3 is TGCAGCTACAGGTGGGATTACTACGAGCAGTACTTC.

This clonotype was seen a few times. The V and J genes are TRBV3-1 and TRBJ2-1; 15 nucleotides agree with TRBD2. There are 15 residues in the CDR3. V shed 3 bases and J 7 bases; nucleotides not matched to a gene: 1. Germline CDR1 is LGHDT and CDR2 is YNNKEL (reference sequence). The CDR3, as DNA: TGTGCCAGCAGCCAGGGACTAGCGGGGGGTAATGAGCAGTTCTTC. Encoded protein: CASSQGLAGGNEQFF.

V gene TRBV20-1 combines with J gene TRBJ2-4, with D perhaps TRBD1 or TRBD2 (5 bases each). V dropped 6 bases and J dropped 0 bases, with 15 bases sitting between them. The CDR3 runs to 15 residues. Germline V gene sequence: CDR1 DFQATT, CDR2 SNEGSKA (reference sequence). The DNA of the CDR3 is TGCAGTGCCGTCCGGGACGGATTAGCCAAAAACATTCAGTACTTC. Translation gives CSAVRDGLAKNIQYF.

The rearrangement joins TRBV9 to TRBJ1-5, with 9 bases aligning to TRBD1. Looked up from germline, CDR1 is SGDLS and CDR2 is YYNGEE. The CDR3 contains 14 residues. The junction had 6 bases not matched to a gene; V was cut back by 4 bases and J by 7 bases. CDR3 DNA sequence: TGTGCCAGCAGCCCCACAGGGACAGGGCAGCCCCAGCATTTT. It translates to CASSPTGTGQPQHF.

J is TRBJ2-2 and V is TRBV5-1, with D unclear. Per the germline V gene, CDR1 is SGHRS and CDR2 is YFSETQ. Trimming removed 4 bases from V and 4 bases from J, with 11 bases in between. CDR3 length: 14 residues. As DNA, the CDR3 is TGCGCCAGCAGCACAAGGGCCGGCACCGGGGAGCTGTTTTTT. Amino acids: CASSTRAGTGELFF.

The chain has TRBV6-6 and TRBJ1-1; D is ambiguous. The CDR3 has 12 residues. Looked up from germline, CDR1 is MNHNY and CDR2 is SVGAGI (reference sequence). Between the trimmed V and J ends, which lost 5 bases and 11 bases, there was a span of 15 bases. CDR3 coding DNA: TGTGCCAGCAGTGAATCGAGGGAGGAGGCTTTCTTT. Amino acids: CASSESREEAFF.

The chain has TRBV11-2 and TRBJ1-2, with D tentatively TRBD1 (5 bases). The germline gives CDR1 SGHAT, CDR2 FQNNGV. V lost 0 bases, J lost 2 bases, and 13 bases lay in between. The length of the CDR3 is 16 residues. For the CDR3, the DNA is TGTGCCAGCAGCTTAGAATCCGTGACAGCCAACTATGGCTACACCTTC. The encoded protein is CASSLESVTANYGYTF.

This rearrangement joins TRBV7-3 to TRBJ2-2; D may be TRBD1 (5 bases). CDR3 size: 15 residues. Germline CDR1 SGHTA, CDR2 FQGTGA. Deletions cut 2 bases from V and 1 base from J, with 8 bases between. CDR3 DNA: TGTGCCAGCAGCTTAGATCAGGGGAACACCGGGGAGCTGTTTTTT. Translation gives CASSLDQGNTGELFF.

This rearrangement joins TRBV28 to TRBJ2-7, with 8 bases identical to TRBD1. CDR1 MDHEN and CDR2 SYDVKM come from the germline V gene. The CDR3 sequence is 15 residues long. V dropped 6 bases and J dropped 2; count of bases not matched to a gene: 9. CDR3 nucleotide sequence: TGTGCCAGCAGCCAAGGACAGGGCCTTACCTACGAGCAGTACTTC. Translation: CASSQGQGLTYEQYF.

The chain couples TRBV11-2 to TRBJ1-2, with 9 bases matching TRBD1. The junction had 9 bases not matched to a gene; V was cut back by 5 bases and J by 5 bases. CDR1 is SGHAT, CDR2 FQNNGV, per germline. The CDR3 covers 15 residues. CDR3 nucleotides: TGTGCCAGCAGCGCACAGGGGGCGATGGTTTATGGCTACACCTTC. Residues: CASSAQGAMVYGYTF.

The chain has TRBV20-1 and TRBJ2-1; D remains ambiguous. CDR1 and CDR2 from the germline V gene are DFQATT and SNEGSKA (reference sequence). The V end was cut by 7 bases, the J end by 2 bases, with 6 bases between. The CDR3 spans 11 residues. The CDR3 loop is CSVLPYNEQFF. The CDR3 DNA reads TGCAGTGTGTTACCCTACAATGAGCAGTTCTTC.